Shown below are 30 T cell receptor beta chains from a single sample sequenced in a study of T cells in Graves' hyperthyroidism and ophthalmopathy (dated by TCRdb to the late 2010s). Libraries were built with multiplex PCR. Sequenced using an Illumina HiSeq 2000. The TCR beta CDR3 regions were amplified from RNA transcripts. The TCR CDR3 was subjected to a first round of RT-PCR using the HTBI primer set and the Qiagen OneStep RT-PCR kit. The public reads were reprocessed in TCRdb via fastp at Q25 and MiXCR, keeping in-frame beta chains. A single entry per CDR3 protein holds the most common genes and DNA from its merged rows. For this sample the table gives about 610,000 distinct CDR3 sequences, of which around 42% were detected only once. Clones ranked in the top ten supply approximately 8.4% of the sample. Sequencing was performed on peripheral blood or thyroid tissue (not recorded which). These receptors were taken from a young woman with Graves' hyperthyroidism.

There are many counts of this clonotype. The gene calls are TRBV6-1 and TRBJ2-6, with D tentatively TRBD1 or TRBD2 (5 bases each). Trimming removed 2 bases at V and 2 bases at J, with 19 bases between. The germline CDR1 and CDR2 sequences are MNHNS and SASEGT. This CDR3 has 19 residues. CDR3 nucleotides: TGTGCCAGCAGTGAATATGCCGGGAATGACAGTCCTGGGGCCAACGTCCTGACTTTC. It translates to CASSEYAGNDSPGANVLTF.

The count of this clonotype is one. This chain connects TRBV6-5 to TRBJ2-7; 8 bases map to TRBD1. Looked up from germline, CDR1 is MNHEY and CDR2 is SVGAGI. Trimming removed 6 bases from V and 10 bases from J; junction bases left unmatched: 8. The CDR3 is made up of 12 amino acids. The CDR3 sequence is CASSTTTGAQYF. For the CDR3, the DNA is TGTGCCAGCAGCACCACGACAGGGGCCCAGTACTTC.

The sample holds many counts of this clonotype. CDR3 loop: CASSLTDFSGNTIYF. CDR3 in DNA: TGTGCCAGCAGTTTAACGGACTTCTCTGGAAACACCATATATTTT. The chain employs TRBV12-3 or TRBV12-4 and TRBJ1-3; D not certain. There are 15 residues in the CDR3. Trimming stripped 2 bases from V and 0 bases from J, with 8 bases between.

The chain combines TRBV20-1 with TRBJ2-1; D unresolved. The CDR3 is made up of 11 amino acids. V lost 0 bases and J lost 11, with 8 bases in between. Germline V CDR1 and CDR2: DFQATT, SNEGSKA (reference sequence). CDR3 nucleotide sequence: TGCAGTGCTAGAGATCGGATCCAGCAGTTCTTC. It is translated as CSARDRIQQFF.

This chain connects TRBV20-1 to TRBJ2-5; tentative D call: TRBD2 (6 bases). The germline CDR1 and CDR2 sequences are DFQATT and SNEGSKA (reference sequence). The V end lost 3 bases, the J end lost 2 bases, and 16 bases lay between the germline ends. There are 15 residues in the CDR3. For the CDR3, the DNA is TGCAGTGCTAGTATCCGGGGGTGGGGGCAAGAGACCCAGTACTTC. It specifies CSASIRGWGQETQYF.

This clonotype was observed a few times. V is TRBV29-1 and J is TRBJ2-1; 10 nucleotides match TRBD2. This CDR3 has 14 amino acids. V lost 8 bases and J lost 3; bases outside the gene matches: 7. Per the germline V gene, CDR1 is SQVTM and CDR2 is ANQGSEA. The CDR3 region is CSSPGTSVYNEQFF. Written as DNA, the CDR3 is TGCAGCTCACCCGGGACTAGCGTCTACAATGAGCAGTTCTTC.

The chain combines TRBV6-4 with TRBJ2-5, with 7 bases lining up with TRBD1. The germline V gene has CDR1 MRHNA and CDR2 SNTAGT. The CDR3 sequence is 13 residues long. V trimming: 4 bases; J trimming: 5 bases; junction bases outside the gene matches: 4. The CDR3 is CASSGDREETQYF. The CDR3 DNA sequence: TGTGCCAGCAGTGGCGACAGGGAGGAGACCCAGTACTTC.

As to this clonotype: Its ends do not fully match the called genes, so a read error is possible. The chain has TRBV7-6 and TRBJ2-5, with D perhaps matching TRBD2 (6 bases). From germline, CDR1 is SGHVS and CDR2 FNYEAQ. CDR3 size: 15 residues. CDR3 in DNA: TGTGCTAGCAGCTTAGTAGGGACTGTCCGAGAGACCCAGTACTTC. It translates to CASSLVGTVRETQYF.

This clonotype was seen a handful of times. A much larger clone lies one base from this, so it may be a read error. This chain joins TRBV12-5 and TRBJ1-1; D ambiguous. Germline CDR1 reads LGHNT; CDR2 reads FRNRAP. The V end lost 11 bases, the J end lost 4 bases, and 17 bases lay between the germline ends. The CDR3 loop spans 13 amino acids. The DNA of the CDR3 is TGTGCTGGTGCCCTGGACGGGATCACTGAAGCTTTCTTT. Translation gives CAGALDGITEAFF.

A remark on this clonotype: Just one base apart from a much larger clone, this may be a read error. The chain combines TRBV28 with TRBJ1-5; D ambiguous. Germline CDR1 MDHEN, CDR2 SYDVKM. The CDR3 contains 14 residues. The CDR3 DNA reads TGTGCCGGCAGTTTATACGTTGGGAATCAGCCCCAGCATTTT. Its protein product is CAGSLYVGNQPQHF.

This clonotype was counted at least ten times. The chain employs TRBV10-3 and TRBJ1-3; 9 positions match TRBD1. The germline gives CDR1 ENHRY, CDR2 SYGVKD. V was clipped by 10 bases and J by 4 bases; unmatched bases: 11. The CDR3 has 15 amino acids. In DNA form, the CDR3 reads TGTGCCACCGAACCGAACAGGGGGCCAGGAAACACCATATATTTT. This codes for CATEPNRGPGNTIYF.

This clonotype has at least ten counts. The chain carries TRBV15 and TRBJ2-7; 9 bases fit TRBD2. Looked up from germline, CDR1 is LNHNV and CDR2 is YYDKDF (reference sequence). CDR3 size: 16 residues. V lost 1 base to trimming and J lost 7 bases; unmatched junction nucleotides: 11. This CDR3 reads CATSRVAGDPQDEQYF. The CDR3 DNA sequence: TGTGCCACCAGCAGAGTAGCGGGAGACCCCCAGGATGAGCAGTACTTC.

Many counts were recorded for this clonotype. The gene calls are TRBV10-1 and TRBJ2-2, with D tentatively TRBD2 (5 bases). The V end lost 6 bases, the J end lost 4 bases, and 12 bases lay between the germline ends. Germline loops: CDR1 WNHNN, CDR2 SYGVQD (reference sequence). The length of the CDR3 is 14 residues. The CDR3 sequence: CASRAGESTGELFF. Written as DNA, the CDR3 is TGCGCCAGCAGAGCCGGGGAATCCACCGGGGAGCTGTTTTTT.

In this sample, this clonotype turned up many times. CDR3 amino acids: CASSPLLAENTGELFF. The CDR3 DNA follows: TGTGCCAGCAGCCCATTACTAGCGGAGAACACCGGGGAGCTGTTTTTT. This chain links TRBV3-1 with TRBJ2-2; 8 bases fit TRBD2. V shed 4 bases, J shed 1 base, and the junction held 5 bases outside the gene matches. Germline assignment: CDR1 LGHDT and CDR2 YNNKEL (reference sequence). The CDR3 runs to 16 residues.

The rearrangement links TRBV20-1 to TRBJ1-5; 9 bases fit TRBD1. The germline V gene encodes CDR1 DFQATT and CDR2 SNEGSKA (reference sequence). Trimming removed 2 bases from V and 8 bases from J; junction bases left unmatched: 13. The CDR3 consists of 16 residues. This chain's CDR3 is CSARSPRQGGEEPQHF. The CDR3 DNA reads TGCAGTGCTAGAAGTCCGCGACAGGGGGGCGAAGAGCCCCAGCATTTT.

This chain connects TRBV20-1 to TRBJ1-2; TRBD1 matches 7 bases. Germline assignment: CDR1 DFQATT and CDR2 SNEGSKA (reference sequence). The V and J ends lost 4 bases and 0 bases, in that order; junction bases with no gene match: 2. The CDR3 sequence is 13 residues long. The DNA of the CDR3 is TGCAGTGCTATACAGGGGACTAACTATGGCTACACCTTC. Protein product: CSAIQGTNYGYTF.

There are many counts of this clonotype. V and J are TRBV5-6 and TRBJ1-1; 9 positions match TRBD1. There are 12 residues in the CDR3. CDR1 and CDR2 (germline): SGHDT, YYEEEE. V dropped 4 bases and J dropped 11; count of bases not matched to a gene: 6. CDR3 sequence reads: CASSIDRGRAFF. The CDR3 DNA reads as TGTGCCAGCAGCATCGACAGGGGGAGGGCTTTCTTT.

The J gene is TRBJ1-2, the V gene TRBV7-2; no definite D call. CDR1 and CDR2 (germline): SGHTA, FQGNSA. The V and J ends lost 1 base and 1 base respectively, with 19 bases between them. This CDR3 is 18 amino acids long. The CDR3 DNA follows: TGTGCCAGCAGCTTAGGGGGTGAACAGCCCGGGGATAACTATGGCTACACCTTC. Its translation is CASSLGGEQPGDNYGYTF.

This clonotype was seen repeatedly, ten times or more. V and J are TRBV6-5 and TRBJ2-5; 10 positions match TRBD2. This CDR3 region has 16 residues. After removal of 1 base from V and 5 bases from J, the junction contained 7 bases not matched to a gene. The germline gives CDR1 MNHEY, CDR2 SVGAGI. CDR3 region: CASSYFGLADSETQYF. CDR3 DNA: TGTGCCAGCAGTTACTTCGGACTAGCGGACTCGGAGACCCAGTACTTC.

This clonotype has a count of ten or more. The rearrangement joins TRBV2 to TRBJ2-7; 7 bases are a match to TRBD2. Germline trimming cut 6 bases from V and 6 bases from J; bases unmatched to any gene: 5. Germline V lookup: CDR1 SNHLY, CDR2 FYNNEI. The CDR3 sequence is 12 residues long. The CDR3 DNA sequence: TGTGCCAGCAGGGGGGGGGAGCGCGAGCAGTACTTC. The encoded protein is CASRGGEREQYF.

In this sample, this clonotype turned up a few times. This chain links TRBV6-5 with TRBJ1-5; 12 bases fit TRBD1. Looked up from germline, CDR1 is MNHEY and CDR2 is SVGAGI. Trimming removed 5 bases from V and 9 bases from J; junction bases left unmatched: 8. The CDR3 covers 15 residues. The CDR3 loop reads CASSTPGQGAWPQHF. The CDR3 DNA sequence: TGTGCCAGCAGTACGCCGGGACAGGGGGCTTGGCCCCAGCATTTT.

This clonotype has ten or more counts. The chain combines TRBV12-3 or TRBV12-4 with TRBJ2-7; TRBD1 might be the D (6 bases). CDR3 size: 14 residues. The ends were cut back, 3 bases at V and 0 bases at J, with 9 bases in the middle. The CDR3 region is CASSLTGGSYEQYF. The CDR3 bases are TGTGCCAGCAGTTTGACAGGAGGCTCCTACGAGCAGTACTTC.

The DNA for the CDR3 is TGTGCCAGCAGGCCACAGGGAGGTGACACTGAAGCTTTCTTT. Its translation is CASRPQGGDTEAFF. The rearrangement links TRBV12-3 or TRBV12-4 to TRBJ1-1; D might be TRBD1 (6 bases). The germline V and J ends were trimmed by 6 bases and 3 bases, with 14 bases remaining between them. The CDR3 spans 14 residues.

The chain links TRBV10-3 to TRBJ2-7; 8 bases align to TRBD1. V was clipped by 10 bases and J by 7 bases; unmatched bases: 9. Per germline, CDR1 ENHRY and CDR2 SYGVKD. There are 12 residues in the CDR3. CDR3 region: CASSRGRREQYF. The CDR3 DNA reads TGTGCCAGCAGCAGGGGGCGCAGGGAGCAGTACTTC.

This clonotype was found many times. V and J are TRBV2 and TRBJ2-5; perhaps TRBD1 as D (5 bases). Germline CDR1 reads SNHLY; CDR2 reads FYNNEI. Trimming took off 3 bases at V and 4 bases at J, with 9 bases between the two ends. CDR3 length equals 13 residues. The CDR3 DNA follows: TGTGCCAGCAGTGACGTAGGGGTAGAGACCCAGTACTTC. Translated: CASSDVGVETQYF.

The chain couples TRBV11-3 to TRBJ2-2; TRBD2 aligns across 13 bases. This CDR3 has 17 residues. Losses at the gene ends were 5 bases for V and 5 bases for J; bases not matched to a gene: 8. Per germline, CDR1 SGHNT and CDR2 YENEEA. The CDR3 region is CASSPRTSGRGTGELFF. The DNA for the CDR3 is TGTGCCAGCAGCCCCAGGACTAGCGGGAGAGGTACCGGGGAGCTGTTTTTT.

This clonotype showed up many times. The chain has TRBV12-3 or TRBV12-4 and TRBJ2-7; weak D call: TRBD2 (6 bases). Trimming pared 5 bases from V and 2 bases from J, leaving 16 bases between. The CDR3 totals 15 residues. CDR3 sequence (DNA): TGTGCCAGCAGTGGGCCGGAGACTAGGGCCTACGAGCAGTACTTC. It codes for CASSGPETRAYEQYF.

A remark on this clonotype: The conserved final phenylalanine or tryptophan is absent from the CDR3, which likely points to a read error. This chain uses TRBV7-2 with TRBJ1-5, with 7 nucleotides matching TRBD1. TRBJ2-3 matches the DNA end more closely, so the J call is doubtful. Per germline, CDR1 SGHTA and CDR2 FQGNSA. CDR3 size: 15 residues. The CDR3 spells CASSYRGYSNQPQYL. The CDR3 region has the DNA TGTGCCAGCAGTTACAGGGGATATAGCAATCAGCCCCAGTATCTT.

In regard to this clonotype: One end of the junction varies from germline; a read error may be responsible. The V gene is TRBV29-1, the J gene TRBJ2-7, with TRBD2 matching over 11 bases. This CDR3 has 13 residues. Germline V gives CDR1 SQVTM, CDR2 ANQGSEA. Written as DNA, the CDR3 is TGCAGCGTCAGACTAGCGGGACCTTACGAGCAGCACTTC. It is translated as CSVRLAGPYEQHF.

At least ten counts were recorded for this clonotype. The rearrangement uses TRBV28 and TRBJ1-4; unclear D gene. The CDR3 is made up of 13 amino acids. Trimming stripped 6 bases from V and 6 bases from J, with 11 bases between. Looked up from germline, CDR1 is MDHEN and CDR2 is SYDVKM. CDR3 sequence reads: CASRVVMHEKLFF. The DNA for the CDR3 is TGTGCCAGCAGAGTGGTCATGCATGAAAAACTGTTTTTT.